This T cell receptor (beta chain) was recovered during a study of technical replicates of blood from a handful of donors. The table came from immunoSEQ multiplex PCR; TCRdb's copy has only in-frame clones and leaves some out. This sample has approximately 85,000 clones, with 92% found just once. Looked up from germline, CDR1 is SGDLS and CDR2 is YYNGEE. The CDR3 has 15 residues. J gave up 6 bases and V 1 base, and 5 bases lay outside the gene matches. The chain couples TRBV9 to TRBJ1-2; TRBD1 agrees at 11 bases. The sample was T cells isolated from PBMCs. This clonotype was sampled from a human donor in good health. CDR3 sequence reads: CASSVTGTGGHGYTF. CDR3 bases: TGTGCCAGCAGCGTAACTGGGACAGGGGGTCATGGCTACACCTTC.